This TCR beta chain was retrieved from a study of T cell clones after liver transplantation. Study summary: Tolerant meant at least one year fully off immunosuppression without liver enzymes above twice normal.

The CDR3 covers 15 residues. From germline, CDR1 is SGHRS and CDR2 YFSETQ. The J segment lost 9 bases and the V segment lost 0 bases, leaving 7 bases of the junction unmatched. Sequencing was performed with immunoSEQ multiplex PCR; in TCRdb, only in-frame clones are kept and a portion is missing. The top ten hold more than 7.5% of the sample, which has tens of thousands of clones, around 70% seen once. The chain uses TRBV5-1 and TRBJ2-1; 9 bases fit TRBD1. The starting material was CD4+ T cells from blood, obtained at the 22-month timepoint. This TCR derives from a human patient who received a liver transplant. Some of the T cells may derive from the graft donor. The CDR3, as DNA: TGCGCCAGCAGCTTGGGGACAGGGGTGAATAGTGAGCAGTTCTTC. This gives the protein CASSLGTGVNSEQFF.